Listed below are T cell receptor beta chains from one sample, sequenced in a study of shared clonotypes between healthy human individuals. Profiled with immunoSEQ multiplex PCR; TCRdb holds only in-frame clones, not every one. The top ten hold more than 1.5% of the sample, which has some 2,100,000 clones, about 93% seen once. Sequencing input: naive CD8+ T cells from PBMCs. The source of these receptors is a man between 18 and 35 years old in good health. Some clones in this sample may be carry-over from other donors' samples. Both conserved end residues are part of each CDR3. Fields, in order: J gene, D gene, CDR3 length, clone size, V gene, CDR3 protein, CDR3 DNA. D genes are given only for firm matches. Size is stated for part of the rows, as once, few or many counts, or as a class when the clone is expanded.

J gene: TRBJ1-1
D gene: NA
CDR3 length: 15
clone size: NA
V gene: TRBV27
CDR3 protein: CASSLSRGGGTEAFF
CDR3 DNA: TGTGCCAGCAGTTTATCGAGGGGAGGAGGAACTGAAGCTTTCTTT

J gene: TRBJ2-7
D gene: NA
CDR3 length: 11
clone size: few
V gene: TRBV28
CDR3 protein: CASSTYYEQYF
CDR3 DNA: TGTGCCAGCAGTACTTACTACGAGCAGTACTTC

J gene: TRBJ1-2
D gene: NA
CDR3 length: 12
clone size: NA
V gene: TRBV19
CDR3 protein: CASSSGPWNYTF
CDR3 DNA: TGTGCCAGTAGTAGCGGCCCGTGGAACTACACCTTC

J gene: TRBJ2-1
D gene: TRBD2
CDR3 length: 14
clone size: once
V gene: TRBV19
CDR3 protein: CATRIAGLYNEQFF
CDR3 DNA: TGTGCCACGCGGATAGCGGGCCTCTACAATGAGCAGTTCTTC

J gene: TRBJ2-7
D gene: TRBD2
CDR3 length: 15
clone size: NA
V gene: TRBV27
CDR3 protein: CASSSTSVTTYEQYF
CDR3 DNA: TGTGCCAGCAGTTCTACTAGCGTGACTACCTACGAGCAGTACTTC

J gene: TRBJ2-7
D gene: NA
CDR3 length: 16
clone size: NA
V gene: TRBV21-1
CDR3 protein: CASSKGGSPRMHEQYF
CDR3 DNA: TGTGCCAGCAGCAAAGGGGGATCCCCAAGAATGCACGAGCAGTACTTC

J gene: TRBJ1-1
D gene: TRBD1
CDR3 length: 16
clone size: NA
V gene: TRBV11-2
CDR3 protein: CASSLEPGQIYTEAFF
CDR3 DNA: TGTGCCAGCAGCTTAGAACCGGGACAGATATACACTGAAGCTTTCTTT

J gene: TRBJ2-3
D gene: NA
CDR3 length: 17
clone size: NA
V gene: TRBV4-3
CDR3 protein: CASSQLTMGLGTDTQYF
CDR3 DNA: TGCGCCAGCAGCCAACTCACGATGGGGTTGGGTACAGATACGCAGTATTTT

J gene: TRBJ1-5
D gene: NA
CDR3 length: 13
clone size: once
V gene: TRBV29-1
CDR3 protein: CSVVDGPNQPQHF
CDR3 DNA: TGCAGCGTCGTCGACGGCCCCAATCAGCCCCAGCATTTT

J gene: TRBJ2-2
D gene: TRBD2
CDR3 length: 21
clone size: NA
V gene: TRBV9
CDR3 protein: CASSALPPASGAASGAGELFF
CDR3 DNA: TGTGCCAGCAGCGCTCTCCCCCCGGCCAGCGGGGCAGCCTCGGGGGCCGGGGAGCTGTTTTTT

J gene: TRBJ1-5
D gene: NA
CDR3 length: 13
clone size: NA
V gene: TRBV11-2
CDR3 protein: CASSLETDQPQHF
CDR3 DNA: TGTGCCAGCAGCTTAGAGACAGATCAGCCCCAGCATTTT

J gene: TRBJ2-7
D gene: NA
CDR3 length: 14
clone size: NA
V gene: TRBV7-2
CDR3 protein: CASSPILGSYEQYF
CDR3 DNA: TGTGCCAGCAGCCCAATTCTTGGCTCCTACGAGCAGTACTTC

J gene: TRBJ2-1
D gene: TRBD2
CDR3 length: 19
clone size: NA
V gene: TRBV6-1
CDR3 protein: CASSEGQGWRGGRAGEQFF
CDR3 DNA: TGTGCCAGCAGTGAAGGCCAGGGATGGCGTGGCGGGAGGGCGGGTGAGCAGTTCTTC

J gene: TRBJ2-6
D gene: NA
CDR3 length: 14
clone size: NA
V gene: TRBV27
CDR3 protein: CASSWSSGANVLTF
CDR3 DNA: TGTGCCAGCAGTTGGAGCTCTGGGGCCAACGTCCTGACTTTC

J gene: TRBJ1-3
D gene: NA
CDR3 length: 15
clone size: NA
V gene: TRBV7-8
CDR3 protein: CASSPLGADGNTIYF
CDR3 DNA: TGTGCCAGCAGCCCTCTGGGGGCGGACGGAAACACCATATATTTT

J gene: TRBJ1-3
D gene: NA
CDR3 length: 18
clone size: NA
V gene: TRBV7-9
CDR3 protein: CASSLVYVGGGFGNTIYF
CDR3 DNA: TGTGCCAGCAGCTTAGTGTACGTGGGAGGAGGCTTTGGAAACACCATATATTTT

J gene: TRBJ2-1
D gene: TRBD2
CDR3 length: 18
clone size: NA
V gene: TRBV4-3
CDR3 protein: CASSQDPLAGSSYNEQFF
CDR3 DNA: TGCGCCAGCAGCCAAGATCCGCTAGCGGGAAGCTCCTACAATGAGCAGTTCTTC

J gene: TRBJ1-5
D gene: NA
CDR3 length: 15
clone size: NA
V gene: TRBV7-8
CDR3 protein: CASSLPGERDQPQHF
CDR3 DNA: TGTGCCAGCAGCTTACCCGGTGAACGTGATCAGCCCCAGCATTTT

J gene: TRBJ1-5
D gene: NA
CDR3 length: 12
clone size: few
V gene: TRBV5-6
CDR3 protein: CASSLGDQPQHF
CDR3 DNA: TGTGCCAGCAGCTTAGGAGATCAGCCCCAGCATTTT

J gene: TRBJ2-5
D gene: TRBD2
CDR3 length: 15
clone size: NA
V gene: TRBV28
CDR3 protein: CASSLTSGSAETQYF
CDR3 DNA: TGTGCCAGCAGTTTAACTAGCGGGTCGGCAGAGACCCAGTACTTC

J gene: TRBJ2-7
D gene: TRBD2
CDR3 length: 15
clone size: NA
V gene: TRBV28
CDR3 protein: CASSYLAGGTYEQYF
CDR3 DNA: TGTGCCAGCAGTTATCTGGCGGGAGGAACCTACGAGCAGTACTTC

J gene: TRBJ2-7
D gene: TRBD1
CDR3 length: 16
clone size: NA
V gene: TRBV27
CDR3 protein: CASSSEGGTLSYEQYF
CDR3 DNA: TGTGCCAGCAGTTCCGAAGGGGGCACCCTCTCCTACGAGCAGTACTTC

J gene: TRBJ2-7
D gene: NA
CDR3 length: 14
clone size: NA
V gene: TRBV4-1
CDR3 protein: CASSRTLTTYEQYF
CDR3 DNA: TGCGCCAGCAGCCGGACACTCACCACCTACGAGCAGTACTTC

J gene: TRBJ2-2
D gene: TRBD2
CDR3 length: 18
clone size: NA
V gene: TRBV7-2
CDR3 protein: CASSIGTRDYLNTGELFF
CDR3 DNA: TGTGCCAGCAGCATAGGGACCCGGGACTACCTCAACACCGGGGAGCTGTTTTTT

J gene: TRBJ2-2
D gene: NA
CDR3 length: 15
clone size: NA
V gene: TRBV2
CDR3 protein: CASSEGTTNTGELFF
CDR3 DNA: TGTGCCAGCAGTGAAGGGACGACGAACACCGGGGAGCTGTTTTTT

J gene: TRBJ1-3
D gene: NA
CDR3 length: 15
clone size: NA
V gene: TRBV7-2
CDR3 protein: CASSLGRSSGNTIYF
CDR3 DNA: TGTGCCAGCAGCTTAGGTCGTAGCTCTGGAAACACCATATATTTT